This is a list of T cell receptor beta chains from one sample in a study of shared clonotypes between healthy human individuals. The table came from immunoSEQ multiplex PCR; TCRdb's copy has only in-frame clones and leaves some out. The sample includes about 2.2 million clones, around 93% of them seen just once. Sequenced input: naive CD8+ T cells from PBMCs. The receptors originated from a man aged 18 to 35 in good health. Some clones in this sample may be carry-over from other donors' samples. Both conserved end residues are part of each CDR3. The order of the fields is V gene, J gene, CDR3 protein.

V gene: TRBV7-6; J gene: TRBJ2-2; CDR3 protein: CASSSGLPTGELFF
V gene: TRBV7-9; J gene: TRBJ2-1; CDR3 protein: CASSFTLDDEQFF
V gene: TRBV4-1; J gene: TRBJ2-7; CDR3 protein: CASSLTGGPDEQYF
V gene: TRBV11-2; J gene: TRBJ1-1; CDR3 protein: CASSLGTNTEAFF
V gene: TRBV9; J gene: TRBJ1-1; CDR3 protein: CASSVEMRMGASGAFF
V gene: TRBV4-1; J gene: TRBJ1-1; CDR3 protein: CASSPPQRGDTEAFF
V gene: TRBV9; J gene: TRBJ2-3; CDR3 protein: CASSVVAGRHTDTQYF
V gene: TRBV11-3; J gene: TRBJ1-1; CDR3 protein: CASSATGNTEAFF
V gene: TRBV4-1; J gene: TRBJ2-6; CDR3 protein: CASSQLAGTGANVLTF
V gene: TRBV7-3; J gene: TRBJ2-7; CDR3 protein: CASSPTGSYEQYF
V gene: TRBV7-9; J gene: TRBJ2-5; CDR3 protein: CASSLGAQGYQETQYF
V gene: TRBV6-5; J gene: TRBJ1-2; CDR3 protein: CASSYSYRSGYTF
V gene: TRBV12-5; J gene: TRBJ1-5; CDR3 protein: CASGLDSRRGAYSNQPQHF
V gene: TRBV27; J gene: TRBJ2-5; CDR3 protein: CASSLEGETQYF
V gene: TRBV15; J gene: TRBJ1-2; CDR3 protein: CATSRASHGAGDYGYTF
V gene: TRBV7-9; J gene: TRBJ2-7; CDR3 protein: CASTLFRNEQYF